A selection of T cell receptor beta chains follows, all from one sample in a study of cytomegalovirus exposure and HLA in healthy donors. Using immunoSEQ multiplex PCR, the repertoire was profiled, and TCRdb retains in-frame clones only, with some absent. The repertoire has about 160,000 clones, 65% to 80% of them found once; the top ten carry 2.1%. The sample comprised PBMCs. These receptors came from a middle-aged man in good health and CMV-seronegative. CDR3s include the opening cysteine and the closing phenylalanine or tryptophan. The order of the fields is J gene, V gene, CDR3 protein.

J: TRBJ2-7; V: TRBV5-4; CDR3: CASSLDGQGYEQYF
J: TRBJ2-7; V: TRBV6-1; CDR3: CASSETTGTYEQYF
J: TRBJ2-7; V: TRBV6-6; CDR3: CASRGGDLYEQYF
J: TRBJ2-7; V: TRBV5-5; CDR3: CASSVGTVRSEQYF
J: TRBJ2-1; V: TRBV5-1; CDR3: CASSPGLADSNEQFF
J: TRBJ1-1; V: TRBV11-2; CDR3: CASSLRTGRSTEAFF
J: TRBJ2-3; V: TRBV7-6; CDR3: CASSLAGGRDTQYF
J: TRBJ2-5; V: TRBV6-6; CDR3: CASRRTIRETQYF
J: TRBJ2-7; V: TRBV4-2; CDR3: CASSQDPNLSYEQYF
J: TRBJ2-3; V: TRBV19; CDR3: CASSILRTSGRPPDTQYF
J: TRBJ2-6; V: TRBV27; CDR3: CASSLSGANGLTF
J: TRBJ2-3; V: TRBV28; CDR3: CASTKTGGVDTQYF
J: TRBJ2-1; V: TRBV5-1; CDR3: CASSLGGSAYNEQFF
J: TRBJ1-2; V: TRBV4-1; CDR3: CASSQLPGQGTMGYTF
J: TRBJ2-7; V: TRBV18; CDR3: CASSPSQGALYEQYF
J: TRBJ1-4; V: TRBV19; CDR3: CASTNPQGAHEKLFF
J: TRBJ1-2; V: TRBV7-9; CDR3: CASSLAGGQGYTF
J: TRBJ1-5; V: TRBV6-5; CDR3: CASSRQGGNQPQHF
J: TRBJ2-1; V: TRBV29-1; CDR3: CSAEGRTSYNEQFF
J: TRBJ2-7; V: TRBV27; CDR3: CASSPGLAGSYEQYF
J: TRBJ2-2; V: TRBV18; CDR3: CASSPNRPRKNTGELFF
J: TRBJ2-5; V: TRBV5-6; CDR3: CASSLELAGGEETQYF
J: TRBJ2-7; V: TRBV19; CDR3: CASSLIRGVEQYF
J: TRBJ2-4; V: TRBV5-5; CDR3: CASSRPGGPNIQYF
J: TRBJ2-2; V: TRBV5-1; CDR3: CASSLRGGGGELFF